Sequencing of this TCR beta chain was carried out in a study of CD8 T cells in ankylosing spondylitis. TCRdb processed the 5' RACE reads anew with MiXCR; each CDR3 protein has one entry. The table records 450,000 to 550,000 distinct CDR3 sequences, less than 6% of them present only once. This clonotype was picked up a small number of times. The antigen is unknown. V gave up 7 bases and J gave up 6 bases; unmatched junction bases: 16. Germline V gene sequence: CDR1 PRHDT, CDR2 FYEKMQ (reference sequence). The CDR3 runs 17 residues. Study results and caveats: Among TCR beta sequences, a motif of under ten highly homologous variants appeared characteristic of ankylosing spondylitis blood.

Sequenced input: blood, either unsorted or a sorted T cell fraction (not recorded which). The chain joins TRBV13 to TRBJ2-3; 10 bases fit TRBD2. The TCR comes from a male donor with ankylosing spondylitis. Here the CDR3 DNA reads TGTGCCAGCACCAAGGACGGTCTGAGCGGGAGGGCGGATACGCAGTATTTT. Translation: CASTKDGLSGRADTQYF.